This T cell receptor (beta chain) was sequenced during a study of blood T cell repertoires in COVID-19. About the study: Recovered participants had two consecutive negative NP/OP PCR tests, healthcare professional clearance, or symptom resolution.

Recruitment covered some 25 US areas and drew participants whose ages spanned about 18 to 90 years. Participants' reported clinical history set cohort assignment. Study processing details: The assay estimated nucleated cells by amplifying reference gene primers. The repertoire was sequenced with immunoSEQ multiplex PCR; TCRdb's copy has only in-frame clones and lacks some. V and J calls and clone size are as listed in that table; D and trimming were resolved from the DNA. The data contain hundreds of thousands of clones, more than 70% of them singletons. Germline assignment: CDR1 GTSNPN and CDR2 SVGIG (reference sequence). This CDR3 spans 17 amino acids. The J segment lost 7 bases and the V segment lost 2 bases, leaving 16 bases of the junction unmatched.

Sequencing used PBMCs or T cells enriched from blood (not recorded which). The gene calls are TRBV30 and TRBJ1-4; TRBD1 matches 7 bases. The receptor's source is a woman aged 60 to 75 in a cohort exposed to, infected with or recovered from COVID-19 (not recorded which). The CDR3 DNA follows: TGTGCCTGGAGTCACGACAGGGATGGGATAATTCGTGAAAAACTGTTTTTT. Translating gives CAWSHDRDGIIREKLFF. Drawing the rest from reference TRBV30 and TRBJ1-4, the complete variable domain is SQTIHQWPATLVQPVGSPLSLECTVEGTSNPNLYWYRQAAGRGLQLLFYSVGIGQISSEVPQNLSASRPQDRQFILSSKKLLLSDSGFYLCAWSHDRDGIIREKLFFGSGTQLSVL.